This is a list of T cell receptor beta chains from one sample in a study of blood T cell repertoires in COVID-19. Profiling relied on immunoSEQ multiplex PCR, and the TCRdb table lists in-frame clones only, not all of them. Seen here are hundreds of thousands of clones, under 95% observed once, and the top ten hold approximately 3.5%. The material sequenced was peripheral blood. Receptor source: a woman in her late teens or twenties who had recovered from COVID-19. Both conserved end residues are trimmed from each CDR3. The order of the fields is J gene, V gene, CDR3 protein.

J: TRBJ1-1; V: TRBV25-1; CDR3: ASSDPGTGSTEAF
J: TRBJ1-2; V: TRBV7-9; CDR3: ASSPTSSYT
J: TRBJ2-2; V: TRBV5-4; CDR3: ASSLGAGVGTGELF
J: TRBJ2-2; V: TRBV7-9; CDR3: ASSLPGTTTGELF
J: TRBJ2-5; V: TRBV16; CDR3: ASSQSSAGQETQY
J: TRBJ1-2; V: TRBV9; CDR3: ASSPQYPPQGLAGYT
J: TRBJ1-3; V: TRBV9; CDR3: ASSVAAGVSGNTIY
J: TRBJ2-1; V: TRBV11-2; CDR3: ASSRGLASDNEQF
J: TRBJ2-3; V: TRBV9; CDR3: ASSVVPKTDTQY
J: TRBJ2-2; V: TRBV19; CDR3: ASSMGGSGELF
J: TRBJ2-3; V: TRBV19; CDR3: ASSPGQGSTDTQY
J: TRBJ1-6; V: TRBV7-2; CDR3: ASSRTGAGSYNSPLH
J: TRBJ2-5; V: TRBV18; CDR3: ASSPPGTSKETQY
J: TRBJ2-2; V: TRBV6-5; CDR3: ASSYYQRLDTGELF
J: TRBJ1-2; V: TRBV6-5; CDR3: AVSGTGDDGYT
J: TRBJ2-3; V: TRBV5-1; CDR3: ASSATPDTQY
J: TRBJ2-1; V: TRBV7-2; CDR3: ASSLFPGGPANEQF
J: TRBJ1-2; V: TRBV11-2; CDR3: ASSYETGASGYT
J: TRBJ2-5; V: TRBV10-3; CDR3: AISLGTEETQY